The T cell receptor beta chain under discussion was sequenced for a study of siplizumab effects on memory and regulatory T cells. General study points: No more than a minor fraction of alloreactive clones could be traced back to unstimulated subsets.

Points on this clone: Its antigen is unidentified.

This table comes from immunoSEQ multiplex PCR, and its TCRdb copy is limited to in-frame clones, with some not included. Of about 100,000 clones in the sample, 75% to 95% were seen once. Source material: CD4+ T cells sorted from blood. The TCR was taken from a human donor in good health. Some clones in this sample may be carry-over from other donors' samples.

This chain's CDR3 is CASSEYRGYTF. For the CDR3, the DNA is TGTGCCAGCAGTGAATACCGCGGCTACACCTTC. The rearrangement links TRBV28 to TRBJ1-2; D is ambiguous. Trimming shortened V by 5 bases and J by 8 bases, and 9 bases separated the two germline ends. Germline V CDR1 and CDR2: MDHEN, SYDVKM. The CDR3 is 11 residues long.